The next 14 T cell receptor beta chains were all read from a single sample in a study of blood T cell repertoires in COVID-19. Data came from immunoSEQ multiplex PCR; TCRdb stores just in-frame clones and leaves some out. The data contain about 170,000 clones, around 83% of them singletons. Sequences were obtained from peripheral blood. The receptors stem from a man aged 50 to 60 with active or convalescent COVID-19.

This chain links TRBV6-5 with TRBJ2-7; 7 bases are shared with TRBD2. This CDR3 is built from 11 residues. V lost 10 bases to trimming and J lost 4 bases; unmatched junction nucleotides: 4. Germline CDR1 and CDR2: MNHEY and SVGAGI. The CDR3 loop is CATGGGYEQYF. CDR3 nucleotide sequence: TGTGCCACCGGCGGGGGTTACGAGCAGTACTTC.

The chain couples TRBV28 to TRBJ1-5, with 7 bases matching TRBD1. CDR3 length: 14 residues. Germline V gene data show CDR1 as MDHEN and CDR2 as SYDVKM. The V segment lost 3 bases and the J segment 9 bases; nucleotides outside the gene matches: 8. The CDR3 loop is CASSFPRGLGPQHF. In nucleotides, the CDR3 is TGTGCCAGCAGTTTCCCCAGGGGGTTAGGGCCCCAGCATTTT.

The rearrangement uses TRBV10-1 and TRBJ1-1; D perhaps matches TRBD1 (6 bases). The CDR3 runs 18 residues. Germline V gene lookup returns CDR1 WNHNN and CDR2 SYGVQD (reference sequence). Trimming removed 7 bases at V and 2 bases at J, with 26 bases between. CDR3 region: CASTQLKDRSFFNTEAFF. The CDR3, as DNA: TGCGCCAGCACCCAGTTGAAGGACAGAAGTTTTTTCAACACTGAAGCTTTCTTT.

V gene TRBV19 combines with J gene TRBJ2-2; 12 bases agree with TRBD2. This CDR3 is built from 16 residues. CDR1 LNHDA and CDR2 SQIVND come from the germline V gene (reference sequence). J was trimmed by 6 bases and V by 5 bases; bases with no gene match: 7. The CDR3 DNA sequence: TGTGCCAGTAGTTCCCTAGCGGGAGGGGAGGCCGGGGAGCTGTTTTTT. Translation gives CASSSLAGGEAGELFF.

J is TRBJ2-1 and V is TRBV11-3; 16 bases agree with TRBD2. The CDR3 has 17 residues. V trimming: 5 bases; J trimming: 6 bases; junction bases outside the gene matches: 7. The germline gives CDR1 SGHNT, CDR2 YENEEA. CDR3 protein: CASSLGLAGGPGNEQFF. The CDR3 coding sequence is TGTGCCAGCAGCCTGGGACTAGCGGGAGGGCCAGGCAATGAGCAGTTCTTC. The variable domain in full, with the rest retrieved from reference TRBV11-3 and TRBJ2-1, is EAGVVQSPRYKIIEKKQPVAFWCNPISGHNTLYWYLQNLGQGPELLIRYENEEAVDDSQLPKDRFSAERLKGVDSTLKIQPAELGDSAVYLCASSLGLAGGPGNEQFFGPGTRLTVL.

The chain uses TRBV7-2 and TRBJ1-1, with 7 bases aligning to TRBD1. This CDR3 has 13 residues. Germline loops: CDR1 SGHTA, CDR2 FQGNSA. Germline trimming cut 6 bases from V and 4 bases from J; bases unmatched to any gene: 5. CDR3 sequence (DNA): TGTGCCAGCAGGAGGGCAGGGGGCACTGAAGCTTTCTTT. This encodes CASRRAGGTEAFF. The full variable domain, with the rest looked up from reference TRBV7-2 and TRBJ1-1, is GAGVSQSPSNKVTEKGKDVELRCDPISGHTALYWYRQSLGQGLEFLIYFQGNSAPDKSGLPSDRFSAERTGGSVSTLTIQRTQQEDSAVYLCASRRAGGTEAFFGQGTRLTVV.

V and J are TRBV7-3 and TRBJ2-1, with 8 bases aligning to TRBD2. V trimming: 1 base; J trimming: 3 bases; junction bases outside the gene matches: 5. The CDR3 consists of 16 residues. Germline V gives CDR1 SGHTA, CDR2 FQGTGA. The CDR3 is CASSLSGAGGYNEQFF. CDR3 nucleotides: TGTGCCAGCAGCTTAAGTGGTGCGGGGGGCTACAATGAGCAGTTCTTC.

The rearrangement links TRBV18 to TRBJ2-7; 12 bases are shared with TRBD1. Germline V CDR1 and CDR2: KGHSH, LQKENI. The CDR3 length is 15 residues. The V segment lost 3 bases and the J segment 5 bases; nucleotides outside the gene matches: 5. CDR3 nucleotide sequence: TGTGCCAGCTCACCGGGGGGACAGGGGGCGAACGAGCAGTACTTC. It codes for CASSPGGQGANEQYF.

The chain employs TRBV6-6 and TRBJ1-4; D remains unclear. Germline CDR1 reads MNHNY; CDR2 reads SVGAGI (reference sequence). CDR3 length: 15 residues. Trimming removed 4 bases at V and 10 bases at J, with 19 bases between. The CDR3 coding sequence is TGTGCCAGCAGTTTGAGGGATCTAAACAGTGCAAAACTGTTTTTT. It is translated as CASSLRDLNSAKLFF.

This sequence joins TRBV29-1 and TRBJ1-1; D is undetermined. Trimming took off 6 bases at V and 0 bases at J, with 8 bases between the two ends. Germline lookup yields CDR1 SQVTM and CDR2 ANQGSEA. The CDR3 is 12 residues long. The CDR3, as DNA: TGCAGCGTCCGGTCGTTGAACACTGAAGCTTTCTTT. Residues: CSVRSLNTEAFF.

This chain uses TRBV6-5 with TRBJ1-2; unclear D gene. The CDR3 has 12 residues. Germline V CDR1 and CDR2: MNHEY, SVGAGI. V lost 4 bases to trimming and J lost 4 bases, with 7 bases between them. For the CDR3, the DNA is TGTGCCAGCAGTTTACCGGGCTATGGCTACACCTTC. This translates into CASSLPGYGYTF.

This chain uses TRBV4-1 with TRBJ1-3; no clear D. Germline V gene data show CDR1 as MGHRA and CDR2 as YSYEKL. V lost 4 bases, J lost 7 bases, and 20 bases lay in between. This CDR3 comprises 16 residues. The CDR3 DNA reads TGCGCCAGCAGCCCTACCGTGGGAGATATGGGGAACACCATATATTTT. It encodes CASSPTVGDMGNTIYF.

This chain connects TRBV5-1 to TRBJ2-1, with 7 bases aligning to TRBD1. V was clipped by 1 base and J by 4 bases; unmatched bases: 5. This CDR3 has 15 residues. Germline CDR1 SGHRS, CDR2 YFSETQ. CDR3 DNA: TGCGCCAGCAGCTTGTTCGGGACAGCATACAATGAGCAGTTCTTC. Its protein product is CASSLFGTAYNEQFF.

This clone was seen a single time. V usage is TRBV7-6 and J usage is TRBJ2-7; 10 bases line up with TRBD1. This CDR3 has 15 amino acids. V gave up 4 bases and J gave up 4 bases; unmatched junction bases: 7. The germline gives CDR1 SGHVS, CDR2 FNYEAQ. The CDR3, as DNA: TGTGCCAGCAGCTGGACCGGGACAGGGGTGTACGAGCAGTACTTC. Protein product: CASSWTGTGVYEQYF.